This T cell receptor beta chain was identified in a study of blood T cells in healthy people across ages. A second PCR, run for roughly 7 to 12 cycles, used a sample-barcoded 5' primer plus a J-beta primer mix. TCRdb re-analysed the 5' RACE reads in MiXCR, keeping a single row per CDR3 protein. The sample contains roughly 800,000 distinct CDR3 sequences, 58% of which appear only once. Comments on this clonotype: Antigen specificity is unknown.

Study-level points and caveats: Because donor CMV status was unknown, expanded clonotype changes were possibly confounded. It was held that the diversity estimates obtained from one million T cells were underestimates.

From germline, CDR1 is SEHNR and CDR2 FQNEAQ (reference sequence). The CDR3 consists of 14 residues. The V gene end was trimmed by 5 bases and the J gene end by 3 bases; junction bases not matched to a gene: 5. The chain links TRBV7-9 to TRBJ2-5; TRBD1 aligns across 8 bases. The sequencing sample was made of blood. The TCR sequence derives from a man in his thirties or forties in good health. This CDR3 is CASSTQGAKETQYF. In DNA form, the CDR3 reads TGTGCCAGCAGCACGCAGGGGGCCAAAGAGACCCAGTACTTC. The full variable domain, with the rest looked up from reference TRBV7-9 and TRBJ2-5, is DTGVSQNPRHKITKRGQNVTFRCDPISEHNRLYWYRQTLGQGPEFLTYFQNEAQLEKSRLLSDRFSAERPKGSFSTLEIQRTEQGDSAMYLCASSTQGAKETQYFGPGTRLLVL.